Below, 8 T cell receptor beta chains from the same sample are listed, as sequenced in a study of T cells expressing NK-cell markers. TCRdb reworked the 5' RACE reads into one entry per CDR3 protein, no DNA. The sample yields about 400,000 distinct CDR3 sequences, of which the top ten take up roughly a tenth. Input material: blood T cells: a sorted CD56 or NKG2C T cell subset, CD4+ or CD8+ T cells, or bulk PBMC T cells (not recorded which). All receptors come from a woman between 45 and 65 years old in good health.

This chain uses TRBV6-4 with TRBJ1-1; absent DNA, TCRdb's TRBD1 call cannot be checked. This CDR3 is built from 16 residues. Germline CDR1 is MRHNA and CDR2 is SNTAGT. The CDR3 protein is CASSDSGEGGGTEAFF.

The gene calls are TRBV7-8 and TRBJ2-3. CDR3 length: 13 residues. Germline CDR1 is SGHVS and CDR2 is FQNEAQ. This CDR3 reads CASSHTNTDTQYF. Full variable domain (remainder filled in from reference TRBV7-8 and TRBJ2-3): GAGVSQSPRYKVAKRGQDVALRCDPISGHVSLFWYQQALGQGPEFLTYFQNEAQLDKSGLPSDRFFAERPEGSVSTLKIQRTQQEDSAVYLCASSHTNTDTQYFGPGTRLTVL.

The chain recombines TRBV12-3 or TRBV12-4 with TRBJ1-4; lacking DNA, the TRBD1 call made by TCRdb goes unchecked. The CDR3 spans 15 residues. The CDR3 protein is CASSFVDSAREKLFF.

The V and J genes are TRBV28 and TRBJ2-2; lacking DNA, the TRBD2 call made by TCRdb goes unchecked. The CDR3 sequence is 12 residues long. In germline, CDR1 is MDHEN, CDR2 SYDVKM. CDR3 region: CATTRGPGELFF.

V usage is TRBV5-5 and J usage is TRBJ1-2. The CDR3 length is 15 residues. Germline lookup yields CDR1 SGHKS and CDR2 YYEKEE (reference sequence). CDR3 residues: CASSLEGLPVYGYTF.

The rearrangement links TRBV11-2 to TRBJ1-1; the D gene TCRdb calls, TRBD1, cannot be checked with no DNA. Per germline, CDR1 SGHAT and CDR2 FQNNGV. CDR3 length: 15 residues. CDR3 in amino acids: CASSLDSGQHTEAFF.

This chain uses TRBV15 with TRBJ2-3; the D gene TCRdb calls, TRBD1, cannot be checked with no DNA. The CDR3 is 14 residues long. The germline V gene encodes CDR1 LNHNV and CDR2 YYDKDF (reference sequence). This chain's CDR3 is CATSSGTEGDTQYF.

V and J are TRBV6-5 and TRBJ2-1; the D call from TCRdb, TRBD1, cannot be confirmed without DNA. CDR3 length equals 15 residues. Germline loops: CDR1 MNHEY, CDR2 SVGAGI. CDR3 loop: CASSPRGLWPNEQFF.